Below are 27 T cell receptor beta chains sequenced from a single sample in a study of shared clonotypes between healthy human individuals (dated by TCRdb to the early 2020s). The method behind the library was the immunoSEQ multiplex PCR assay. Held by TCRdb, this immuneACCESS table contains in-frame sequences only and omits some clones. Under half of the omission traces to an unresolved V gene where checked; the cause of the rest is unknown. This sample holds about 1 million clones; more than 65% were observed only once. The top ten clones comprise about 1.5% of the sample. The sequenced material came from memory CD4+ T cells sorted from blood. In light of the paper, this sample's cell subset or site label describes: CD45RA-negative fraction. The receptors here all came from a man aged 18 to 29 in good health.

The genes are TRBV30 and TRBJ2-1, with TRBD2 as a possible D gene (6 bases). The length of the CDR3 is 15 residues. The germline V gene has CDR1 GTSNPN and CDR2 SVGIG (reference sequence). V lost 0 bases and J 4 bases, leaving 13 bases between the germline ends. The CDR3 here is CAWSVVLAGYNEQFF. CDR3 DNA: TGTGCCTGGAGTGTCGTACTAGCAGGTTACAATGAGCAGTTCTTC.

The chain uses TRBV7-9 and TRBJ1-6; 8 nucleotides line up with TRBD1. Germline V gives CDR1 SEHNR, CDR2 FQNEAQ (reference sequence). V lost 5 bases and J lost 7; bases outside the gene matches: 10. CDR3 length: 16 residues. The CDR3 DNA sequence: TGTGCCAGCAGCCCTAGCCAGGGGGCGCGGAATTCACCCCTCCACTTT. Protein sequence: CASSPSQGARNSPLHF.

The DNA for the CDR3 is TGTGCTAGTGGTTTGGTACTCGTGCGGACTAGCGGGAGGGGCGAGCAGTACTTC. This sequence encodes CASGLVLVRTSGRGEQYF. This rearrangement joins TRBV12-5 to TRBJ2-7, with 15 bases aligning to TRBD2. The CDR3 extends over 18 amino acids. V shed 0 bases, J shed 6 bases, and the junction held 9 bases outside the gene matches. Per the germline V gene, CDR1 is LGHNT and CDR2 is FRNRAP.

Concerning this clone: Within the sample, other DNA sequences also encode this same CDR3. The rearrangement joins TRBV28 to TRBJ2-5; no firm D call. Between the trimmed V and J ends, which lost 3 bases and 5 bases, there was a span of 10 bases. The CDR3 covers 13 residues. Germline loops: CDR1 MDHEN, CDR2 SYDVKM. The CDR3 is CASSLGGVETQYF. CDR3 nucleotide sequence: TGTGCCAGCAGTTTGGGTGGGGTCGAGACCCAGTACTTC.

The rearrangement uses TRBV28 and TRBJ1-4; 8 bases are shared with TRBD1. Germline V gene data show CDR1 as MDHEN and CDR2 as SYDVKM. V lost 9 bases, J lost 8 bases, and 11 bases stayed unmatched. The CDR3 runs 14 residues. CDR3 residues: CASTTPGTGEKLFF. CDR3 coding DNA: TGTGCCAGTACAACTCCCGGGACAGGAGAAAAACTGTTTTTT.

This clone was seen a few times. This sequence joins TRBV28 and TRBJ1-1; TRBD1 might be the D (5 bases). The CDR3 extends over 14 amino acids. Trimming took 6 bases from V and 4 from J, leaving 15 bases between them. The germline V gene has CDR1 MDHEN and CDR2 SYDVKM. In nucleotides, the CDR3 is TGTGCCAGCAGCTATGGGGGGTACGGCACTGAAGCTTTCTTT. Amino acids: CASSYGGYGTEAFF.

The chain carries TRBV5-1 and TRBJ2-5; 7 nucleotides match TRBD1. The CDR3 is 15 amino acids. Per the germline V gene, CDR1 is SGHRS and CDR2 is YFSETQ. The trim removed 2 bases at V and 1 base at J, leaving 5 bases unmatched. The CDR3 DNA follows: TGCGCCAGCAGCTTAGGGGGCCCGTTCCAAGAGACCCAGTACTTC. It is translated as CASSLGGPFQETQYF.

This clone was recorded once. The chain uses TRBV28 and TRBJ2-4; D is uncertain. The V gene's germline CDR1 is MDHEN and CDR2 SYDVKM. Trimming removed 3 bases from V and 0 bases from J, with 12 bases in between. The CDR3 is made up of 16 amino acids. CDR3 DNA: TGTGCCAGCAGTTTCGGCGGAACAGTAGCCAAAAACATTCAGTACTTC. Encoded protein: CASSFGGTVAKNIQYF.

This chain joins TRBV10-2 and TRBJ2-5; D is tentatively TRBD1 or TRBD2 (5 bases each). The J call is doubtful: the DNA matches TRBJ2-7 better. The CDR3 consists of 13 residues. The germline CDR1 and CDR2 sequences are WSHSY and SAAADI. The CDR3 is CASRSGPSYEQYF. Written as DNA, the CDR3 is TGCGCCAGCAGGTCGGGACCGTCATACGAGCAGTACTTC.

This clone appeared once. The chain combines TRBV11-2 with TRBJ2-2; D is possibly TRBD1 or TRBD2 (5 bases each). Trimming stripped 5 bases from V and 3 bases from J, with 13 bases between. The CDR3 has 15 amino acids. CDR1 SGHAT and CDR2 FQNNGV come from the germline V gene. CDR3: CASSRGAQDTGELFF. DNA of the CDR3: TGTGCCAGCAGCCGGGGCGCTCAGGACACCGGGGAGCTGTTTTTT. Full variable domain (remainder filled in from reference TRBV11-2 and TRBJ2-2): EAGVAQSPRYKIIEKRQSVAFWCNPISGHATLYWYQQILGQGPKLLIQFQNNGVVDDSQLPKDRFSAERLKGVDSTLKIQPAKLEDSAVYLCASSRGAQDTGELFFGEGSRLTVL.

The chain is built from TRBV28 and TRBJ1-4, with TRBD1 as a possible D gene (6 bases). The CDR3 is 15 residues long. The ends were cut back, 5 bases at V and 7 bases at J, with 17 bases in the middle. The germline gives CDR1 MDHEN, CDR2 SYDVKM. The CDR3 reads CASSPPGVMGEKLFF. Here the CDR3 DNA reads TGTGCCAGCAGTCCCCCAGGGGTAATGGGTGAAAAACTGTTTTTT.

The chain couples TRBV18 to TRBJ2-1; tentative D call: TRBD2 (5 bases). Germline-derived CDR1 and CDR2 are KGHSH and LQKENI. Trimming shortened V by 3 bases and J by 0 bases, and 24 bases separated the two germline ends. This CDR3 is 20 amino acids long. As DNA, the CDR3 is TGTGCCAGCTCACCCGAACTAGGGAAGGAGACGATGAGCTCCTACAATGAGCAGTTCTTC. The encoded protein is CASSPELGKETMSSYNEQFF.

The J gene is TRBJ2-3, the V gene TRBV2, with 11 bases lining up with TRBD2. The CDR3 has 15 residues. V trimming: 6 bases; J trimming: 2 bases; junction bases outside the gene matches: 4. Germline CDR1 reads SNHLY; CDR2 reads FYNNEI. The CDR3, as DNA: TGTGCCAGCAGGGGGACTAGCGGACTCACAGATACGCAGTATTTT. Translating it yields CASRGTSGLTDTQYF.

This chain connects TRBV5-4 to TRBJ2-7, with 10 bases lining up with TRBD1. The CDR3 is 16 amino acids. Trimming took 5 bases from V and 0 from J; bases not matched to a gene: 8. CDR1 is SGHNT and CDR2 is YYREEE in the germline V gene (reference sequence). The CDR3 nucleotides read TGTGCCAGCAGATCCGGGACAGGGGTTTTCTCCTACGAGCAGTACTTC. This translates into CASRSGTGVFSYEQYF.

The CDR3 DNA follows: TGCGCCAGCAGCTTGGTCGCGGAAGCTGCGGAGACCCAGTACTTC. It is translated as CASSLVAEAAETQYF. This chain links TRBV5-1 with TRBJ2-5; D is ambiguous. V was clipped by 0 bases and J by 5 bases, with 14 bases between them. Germline-derived CDR1 and CDR2 are SGHRS and YFSETQ. This CDR3 region has 15 residues.

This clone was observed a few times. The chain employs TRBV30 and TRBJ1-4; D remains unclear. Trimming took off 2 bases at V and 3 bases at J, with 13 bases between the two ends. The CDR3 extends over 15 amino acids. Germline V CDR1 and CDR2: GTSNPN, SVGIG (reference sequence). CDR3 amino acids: CAWSTIRASNEKLFF. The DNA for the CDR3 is TGTGCCTGGAGTACCATAAGAGCTTCTAATGAAAAACTGTTTTTT. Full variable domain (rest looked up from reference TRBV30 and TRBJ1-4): SQTIHQWPATLVQPVGSPLSLECTVEGTSNPNLYWYRQAAGRGLQLLFYSVGIGQISSEVPQNLSASRPQDRQFILSSKKLLLSDSGFYLCAWSTIRASNEKLFFGSGTQLSVL.

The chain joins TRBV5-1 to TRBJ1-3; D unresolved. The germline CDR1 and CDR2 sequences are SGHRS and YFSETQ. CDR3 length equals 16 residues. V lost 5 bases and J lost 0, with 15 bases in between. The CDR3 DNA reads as TGCGCCAGCAGTATCGGGCAGCCGGGCTCTGGAAACACCATATATTTT. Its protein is CASSIGQPGSGNTIYF.

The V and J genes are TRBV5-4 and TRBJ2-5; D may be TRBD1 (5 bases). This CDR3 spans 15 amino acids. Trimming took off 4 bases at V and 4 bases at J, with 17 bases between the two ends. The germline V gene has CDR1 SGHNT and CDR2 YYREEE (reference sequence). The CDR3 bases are TGTGCCAGCAGCCCCTCGCCGCAGGGTACAGAGACCCAGTACTTC. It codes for CASSPSPQGTETQYF.

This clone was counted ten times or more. The CDR3 loop reads CAWRGNEYEQFF. Here the CDR3 DNA reads TGTGCCTGGAGGGGCAATGAGTACGAGCAGTTCTTC. This rearrangement joins TRBV30 to TRBJ2-1, with D uncertain. Germline V CDR1 and CDR2: GTSNPN, SVGIG (reference sequence). The CDR3 spans 12 residues. With 3 bases removed from V and 10 bases from J, the gap between germline ends came to 13 bases.

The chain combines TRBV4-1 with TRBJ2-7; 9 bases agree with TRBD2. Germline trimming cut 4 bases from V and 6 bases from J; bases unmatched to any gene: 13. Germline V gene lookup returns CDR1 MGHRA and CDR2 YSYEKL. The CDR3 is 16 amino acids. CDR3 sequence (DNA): TGCGCCAGCAGCCCGGAGGTCGCTAGCGGGATGTCCGAGCAGTACTTC. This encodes CASSPEVASGMSEQYF.

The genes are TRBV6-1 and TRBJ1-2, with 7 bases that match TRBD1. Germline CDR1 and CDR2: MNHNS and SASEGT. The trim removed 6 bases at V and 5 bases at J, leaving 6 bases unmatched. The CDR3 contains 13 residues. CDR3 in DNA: TGTGCCAGCAGCCCGGGACAGCAGTATGGCTACACCTTC. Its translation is CASSPGQQYGYTF.

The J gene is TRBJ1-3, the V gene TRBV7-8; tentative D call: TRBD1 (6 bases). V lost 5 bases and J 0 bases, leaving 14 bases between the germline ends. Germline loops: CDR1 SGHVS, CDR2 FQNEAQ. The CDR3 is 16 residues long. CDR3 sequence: CASSIQGEVSGNTIYF. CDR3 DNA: TGTGCCAGCAGCATACAGGGTGAGGTCTCTGGAAACACCATATATTTT.

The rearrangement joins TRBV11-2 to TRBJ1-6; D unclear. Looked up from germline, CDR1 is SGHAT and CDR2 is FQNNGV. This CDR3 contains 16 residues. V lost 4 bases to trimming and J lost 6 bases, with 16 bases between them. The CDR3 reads CASSSLAGLGNSPLHF. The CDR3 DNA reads TGTGCCAGCAGCTCCCTAGCGGGATTGGGTAATTCACCCCTCCACTTT. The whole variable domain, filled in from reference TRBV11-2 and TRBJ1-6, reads EAGVAQSPRYKIIEKRQSVAFWCNPISGHATLYWYQQILGQGPKLLIQFQNNGVVDDSQLPKDRFSAERLKGVDSTLKIQPAKLEDSAVYLCASSSLAGLGNSPLHFGNGTRLTVT.

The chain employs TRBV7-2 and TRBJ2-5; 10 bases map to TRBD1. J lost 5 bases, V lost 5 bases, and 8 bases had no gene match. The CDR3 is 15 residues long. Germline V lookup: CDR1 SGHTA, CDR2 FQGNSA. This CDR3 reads CASSLQTGGLETQYF. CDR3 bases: TGTGCCAGCAGCCTACAGACAGGGGGCTTGGAGACCCAGTACTTC.

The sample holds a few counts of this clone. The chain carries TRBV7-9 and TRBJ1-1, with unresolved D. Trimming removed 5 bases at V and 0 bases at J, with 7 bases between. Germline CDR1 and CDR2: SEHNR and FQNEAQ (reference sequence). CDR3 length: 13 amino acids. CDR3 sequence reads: CASSQLLNTEAFF. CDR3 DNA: TGTGCCAGCAGCCAATTATTGAACACTGAAGCTTTCTTT.

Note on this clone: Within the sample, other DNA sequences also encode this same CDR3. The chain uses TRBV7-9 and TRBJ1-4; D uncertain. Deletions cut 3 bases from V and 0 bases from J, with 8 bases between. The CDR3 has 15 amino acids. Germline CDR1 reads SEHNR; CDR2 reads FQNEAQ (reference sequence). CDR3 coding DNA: TGTGCCAGCAGCTTTGGGTCAGCAACTAATGAAAAACTGTTTTTT. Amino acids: CASSFGSATNEKLFF.

The CDR3 bases are TGTGCTAGTGGTCAATCTTGGAGGGGCACAGATACGCAGTATTTT. Its protein is CASGQSWRGTDTQYF. The chain is built from TRBV12-5 and TRBJ2-3; the D gene is possibly TRBD2 (6 bases). The V end lost 5 bases, the J end lost 1 base, and 13 bases lay between the germline ends. Germline lookup yields CDR1 LGHNT and CDR2 FRNRAP. This CDR3 spans 15 amino acids.